The 7 T cell receptor beta chains below were found in one sample sequenced in a study of shared clonotypes between healthy human individuals. CD8 cells regarded as naive lacked CD45RO, were positively chosen for CCR7, and omitted terminally differentiated effector memory CD45RA+ cells. This table comes from immunoSEQ multiplex PCR, and its TCRdb copy is limited to in-frame clones, with some not included. This table has millions of clones, around 96% appearing once. The sample comprised naive CD8+ T cells sorted from blood. The source is a man younger than 35 in good health.

The chain recombines TRBV27 with TRBJ2-3; D unresolved. The V gene's germline CDR1 is MNHEY and CDR2 SMNVEV (reference sequence). V lost 5 bases, J lost 1 base, and 13 bases lay in between. CDR3 length: 15 residues. CDR3 loop: CASSTSQLRTDTQYF. Written as DNA, the CDR3 is TGTGCCAGCAGTACTTCCCAGCTCCGCACAGATACGCAGTATTTT.

The rearrangement links TRBV18 to TRBJ2-7, with D possibly being TRBD2 (5 bases). This CDR3 has 14 residues. Deletions cut 0 bases from V and 7 bases from J, with 13 bases between. CDR1 is KGHSH and CDR2 is LQKENI in the germline V gene. Here the CDR3 reads CASSPPPGMREQYF. CDR3 DNA: TGTGCCAGCTCACCACCGCCGGGGATGAGAGAGCAGTACTTC.

This clone was recorded only once. The chain's CDR3 is CASSLIGGTASEQYF. Written as DNA, the CDR3 is TGTGCCAGCAGTCTAATAGGAGGGACTGCGTCCGAGCAGTACTTC. The rearrangement links TRBV2 to TRBJ2-7; possible D gene TRBD2, 6 bases. Trimming cost V 5 bases and J 6 bases, with 20 bases left between them. CDR1 and CDR2 from the germline V gene are SNHLY and FYNNEI. The CDR3 runs to 15 residues.

This sequence joins TRBV4-3 and TRBJ2-7, with D tentatively TRBD2 (5 bases). This CDR3 is 16 amino acids long. The V end was cut by 0 bases, the J end by 0 bases, with 12 bases between. The germline gives CDR1 LGHNA, CDR2 YSLEER. The CDR3: CASSQERVGNSYEQYF. The CDR3, as DNA: TGCGCCAGCAGCCAAGAGAGGGTCGGGAACTCCTACGAGCAGTACTTC.

This chain connects TRBV10-3 to TRBJ2-1, with 14 positions matching TRBD2. The V and J ends lost 11 bases and 10 bases, in that order; junction bases with no gene match: 10. The CDR3 sequence is 14 residues long. Germline CDR1 is ENHRY and CDR2 is SYGVKD. The CDR3: CAVLGLAGEREQFF. CDR3 DNA: TGTGCCGTTCTGGGACTAGCGGGAGAAAGGGAGCAGTTCTTC.

This sequence joins TRBV16 and TRBJ1-2, with D unclear. The CDR3 sequence is 15 residues long. The germline V gene encodes CDR1 KGHSY and CDR2 FQNENV. V gave up 2 bases and J gave up 4 bases, with 14 bases separating them. The CDR3 sequence: CASSQTYAPSYGYTF. The CDR3 nucleotides are TGTGCCAGCAGCCAAACTTACGCTCCTTCCTATGGCTACACCTTC.

As regards this clone: Other DNA sequences in this sample translate to the same CDR3. The J gene is TRBJ1-1, the V gene TRBV30; the D is unclear. CDR1 and CDR2 from the germline V gene are GTSNPN and SVGIG (reference sequence). The CDR3 extends over 13 amino acids. Trimming removed 0 bases from V and 4 bases from J, with 9 bases in between. CDR3 in amino acids: CAWSVHGSTEAFF. For the CDR3, the DNA is TGTGCCTGGAGTGTACATGGGTCCACTGAAGCTTTCTTT.